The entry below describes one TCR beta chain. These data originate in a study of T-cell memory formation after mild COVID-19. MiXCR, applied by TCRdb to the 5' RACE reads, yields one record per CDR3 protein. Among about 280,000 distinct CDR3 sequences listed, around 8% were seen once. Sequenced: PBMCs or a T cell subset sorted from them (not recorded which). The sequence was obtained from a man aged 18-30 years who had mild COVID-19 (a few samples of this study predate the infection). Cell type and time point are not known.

This CDR3 reads CSVDPSGGETQYF. The DNA of the CDR3 is TGCAGCGTTGACCCTAGCGGAGGAGAGACCCAGTACTTC. V usage is TRBV29-1 and J usage is TRBJ2-5, with TRBD2 matching 7 bases. V lost 3 bases and J lost 4; bases outside the gene matches: 5. The CDR3 is 13 residues long. Germline V lookup: CDR1 SQVTM, CDR2 ANQGSEA. The full variable domain, completed using reference TRBV29-1 and TRBJ2-5, is SAVISQKPSRDICQRGTSLTIQCQVDSQVTMMFWYRQQPGQSLTLIATANQGSEATYESGFVIDKFPISRPNLTFSTLTVSNMSPEDSSIYLCSVDPSGGETQYFGPGTRLLVL.